These 28 T cell receptor beta chains were all obtained from the same sample, sequenced in a study of blood T cell repertoires in COVID-19. Here immunoSEQ multiplex PCR was the method, and the copy in TCRdb shows in-frame clones only, minus some. The repertoire has about 150,000 clones, 88% of them found once; the top ten carry approximately 2.4%. Sequencing input: peripheral blood. Receptors were obtained from a woman aged 70-85 years with acute or convalescent COVID-19.

The J gene is TRBJ2-3, the V gene TRBV4-2, with TRBD2 matching 7 bases. The CDR3 covers 15 residues. Germline CDR1 and CDR2: LGHNA and YNFKEQ. The ends lost 1 base at V and 1 base at J; junction bases unmatched: 2. The DNA of the CDR3 is TGTGCCAGCAGCCAAGGGGAGGGTGGCACAGATACGCAGTATTTT. It is translated as CASSQGEGGTDTQYF.

This sequence joins TRBV4-2 and TRBJ2-5; TRBD2 aligns across 11 bases. J was trimmed by 0 bases and V by 4 bases; bases with no gene match: 4. CDR3 length: 16 amino acids. From germline, CDR1 is LGHNA and CDR2 YNFKEQ. The CDR3, as DNA: TGTGCCAGCAGCCCCACTAGCGGGGGAAACCAAGAGACCCAGTACTTC. This sequence encodes CASSPTSGGNQETQYF.

The chain carries TRBV19 and TRBJ2-2; 9 bases map to TRBD1. CDR3 length: 17 residues. The germline gives CDR1 LNHDA, CDR2 SQIVND (reference sequence). V shed 1 base, J shed 6 bases, and the junction held 9 bases outside the gene matches. The DNA for the CDR3 is TGTGCCAGTAGTATAGTCCGGGGACAGGGAAGATCCGGGGAGCTGTTTTTT. Its translation is CASSIVRGQGRSGELFF.

CDR3 nucleotides: TGTGCCAGCAGTATGTCGGGGGGTGACACTGAAGCTTTCTTT. Amino acid sequence: CASSMSGGDTEAFF. V and J are TRBV6-5 and TRBJ1-1, with a possible D match to TRBD1 (5 bases). Germline CDR1 is MNHEY and CDR2 is SVGAGI. The CDR3 is 14 residues long. Trimming removed 5 bases from V and 3 bases from J, with 13 bases in between.

The chain uses TRBV7-9 and TRBJ1-1, with D possibly TRBD1 on 6 matching bases. The V gene's germline CDR1 is SEHNR and CDR2 FQNEAQ (reference sequence). CDR3 length equals 15 residues. V was shortened by 5 bases and J by 0 bases, with 13 bases between the two germline ends. The CDR3 sequence: CASSLIQGMNTEAFF. CDR3 sequence (DNA): TGTGCCAGCAGCCTAATACAGGGAATGAACACTGAAGCTTTCTTT. Supplemented by reference TRBV7-9 and TRBJ1-1, the full variable domain reads DTGVSQNPRHKITKRGQNVTFRCDPISEHNRLYWYRQTLGQGPEFLTYFQNEAQLEKSRLLSDRFSAERPKGSFSTLEIQRTEQGDSAMYLCASSLIQGMNTEAFFGQGTRLTVV.

V is TRBV28 and J is TRBJ1-6; 9 bases are shared with TRBD1. Unmatched junction bases numbered 8, after V lost 5 bases and J lost 6 bases. The germline V gene encodes CDR1 MDHEN and CDR2 SYDVKM. The CDR3 extends over 16 amino acids. CDR3 sequence reads: CASSTGQGLPNSPLHF. The DNA for the CDR3 is TGTGCCAGCAGTACAGGACAGGGGCTCCCTAATTCACCCCTCCACTTT.

The chain is built from TRBV6-5 and TRBJ2-5; 10 nucleotides agree with TRBD1. V gave up 6 bases and J gave up 4 bases; unmatched junction bases: 8. The CDR3 consists of 15 residues. CDR1 MNHEY and CDR2 SVGAGI come from the germline V gene. CDR3 protein: CASSLTGGASETQYF. DNA of the CDR3: TGTGCCAGCAGCTTGACAGGGGGCGCTTCAGAGACCCAGTACTTC.

The J gene is TRBJ1-2, the V gene TRBV2; 9 positions match TRBD1. V shed 6 bases and J 8 bases; nucleotides not matched to a gene: 7. CDR3 size: 13 residues. The germline gives CDR1 SNHLY, CDR2 FYNNEI. CDR3 protein: CASSRDREWGYTF. DNA for the CDR3: TGTGCCAGCAGCCGGGACAGGGAGTGGGGCTACACCTTC. The whole variable domain, filled in from reference TRBV2 and TRBJ1-2, reads EPEVTQTPSHQVTQMGQEVILRCVPISNHLYFYWYRQILGQKVEFLVSFYNNEISEKSEIFDDQFSVERPDGSNFTLKIRSTKLEDSAMYFCASSRDREWGYTFGSGTRLTVV.

The J gene is TRBJ2-5, the V gene TRBV3-1 (or the pseudogene TRBV3-2), with D unresolved. The CDR3 sequence is 13 residues long. V lost 1 base, J lost 7 bases, and 10 bases lay in between. Per the germline V gene, CDR1 is LGHDT and CDR2 is YNNKEL (reference sequence). The CDR3 DNA sequence: TGTGCCAGCAGCCAAGGGCAGAGGAGGACCCAGTACTTC. This translates into CASSQGQRRTQYF.

The V call is TRBV7-9, the J call TRBJ2-5; possibly TRBD2 for D (5 bases). V gave up 1 base and J gave up 4 bases, with 7 bases separating them. CDR3 size: 13 residues. The germline gives CDR1 SEHNR, CDR2 FQNEAQ (reference sequence). CDR3 nucleotides: TGTGCCAGCAGCTTAGATGGAGGAGAGACCCAGTACTTC. This encodes CASSLDGGETQYF.

CDR3 residues: CASSTGTYGEAFF. The DNA for the CDR3 is TGTGCCAGCAGCACCGGGACTTATGGAGAAGCTTTCTTT. This chain uses TRBV6-5 with TRBJ1-1, with D tentatively TRBD1 (5 bases). CDR3 size: 13 residues. Germline V lookup: CDR1 MNHEY, CDR2 SVGAGI. Trimming stripped 6 bases from V and 8 bases from J, with 16 bases between.

The V call is TRBV7-3, the J call TRBJ1-2, with TRBD1 identical over 7 bases. This CDR3 contains 15 residues. From germline, CDR1 is SGHTA and CDR2 FQGTGA. Trimming at V came to 4 bases and at J to 8 bases, leaving 13 bases not matched to a gene. The CDR3 is CASSSDQGGVLGYTF. DNA of the CDR3: TGTGCCAGCAGCTCCGACCAGGGGGGCGTATTAGGCTACACCTTC.

The V gene is TRBV7-6, the J gene TRBJ1-5; TRBD1 matches at 10 bases. J was trimmed by 2 bases and V by 5 bases; bases with no gene match: 3. Germline CDR1 reads SGHVS; CDR2 reads FNYEAQ. The CDR3 is 15 amino acids. The CDR3 here is CASSPGTGGNQPQHF. CDR3 in DNA: TGTGCCAGCAGCCCCGGGACAGGGGGCAATCAGCCCCAGCATTTT.

This sequence joins TRBV3-1 (or the pseudogene TRBV3-2) and TRBJ2-2; 11 bases agree with TRBD2. In germline, CDR1 is LGHDT, CDR2 YNNKEL (reference sequence). After removal of 1 base from V and 5 bases from J, the junction contained 12 bases not matched to a gene. The CDR3 contains 19 residues. The CDR3 region is CASSQAGPSGGTRTGELFF. The CDR3 DNA follows: TGTGCCAGCAGCCAAGCAGGCCCTAGCGGGGGGACCAGGACCGGGGAGCTGTTTTTT.

This rearrangement joins TRBV5-1 to TRBJ2-2; 8 bases are shared with TRBD1. The CDR3 totals 17 residues. Germline CDR1 is SGHRS and CDR2 is YFSETQ. V lost 0 bases, J lost 0 bases, and 4 bases stayed unmatched. The CDR3 reads CASSLGGQGTNTGELFF. Here the CDR3 DNA reads TGCGCCAGCAGCTTGGGAGGACAGGGCACGAACACCGGGGAGCTGTTTTTT.

The DNA of the CDR3 is TGTGCCAGCAGCCCCATTTGGCGACAGGCCGACTATGGCTACACCTTC. Translation gives CASSPIWRQADYGYTF. V usage is TRBV11-2 and J usage is TRBJ1-2; a weak D match, TRBD1 (6 bases). Trimming removed 5 bases at V and 3 bases at J, with 19 bases between. This CDR3 is 16 amino acids long. Germline-derived CDR1 and CDR2 are SGHAT and FQNNGV.

This clone came up a few times. The genes are TRBV4-1 and TRBJ1-4, with 9 bases identical to TRBD1. CDR1 is MGHRA and CDR2 is YSYEKL in the germline V gene. The CDR3 extends over 17 amino acids. V lost 6 bases to trimming and J lost 8 bases; unmatched junction nucleotides: 16. The CDR3 DNA reads TGCGCCAGCAGACCCGGGACAGGGACGGCTTTGGGGGAAAAACTGTTTTTT. This codes for CASRPGTGTALGEKLFF.

The chain uses TRBV11-3 and TRBJ2-7; possible D gene TRBD2, 5 bases. The germline CDR1 and CDR2 sequences are SGHNT and YENEEA. Deletions cut 4 bases from V and 2 bases from J, with 24 bases between. The CDR3 length is 18 residues. CDR3 sequence (DNA): TGTGCCAGCAGCTCTGGGAGCATCCACTGCCGTCCCCCCTACGAGCAGTACGTC. It encodes CASSSGSIHCRPPYEQYV.

The chain recombines TRBV6-2 or TRBV6-3 with TRBJ1-5; D unclear. Trimming removed 6 bases at V and 7 bases at J, with 16 bases between. The CDR3 is 14 residues long. Germline CDR1 is MNHEY and CDR2 is SVGEGT. CDR3: CASSTTDGWQPQHF. Written as DNA, the CDR3 is TGTGCCAGCAGCACGACTGACGGGTGGCAGCCCCAGCATTTT.

The V call is TRBV10-2, the J call TRBJ1-1; 7 bases align to TRBD1. The V segment lost 1 base and the J segment 1 base; nucleotides outside the gene matches: 3. CDR3 length: 15 amino acids. The V gene's germline CDR1 is WSHSY and CDR2 SAAADI. The CDR3 region has the DNA TGCGCCAGCAGTGAGTTGGGACAGAAGAACACTGAAGCTTTCTTT. Protein sequence: CASSELGQKNTEAFF.

J is TRBJ2-2 and V is TRBV4-2, with 14 bases matching TRBD2. CDR1 is LGHNA and CDR2 is YNFKEQ in the germline V gene. J was trimmed by 0 bases and V by 3 bases; bases with no gene match: 12. CDR3 length equals 21 residues. CDR3: CASSQDVRLAGGRPNTGELFF. The CDR3 nucleotides read TGTGCCAGCAGCCAGGATGTGCGACTAGCGGGGGGGCGTCCGAACACCGGGGAGCTGTTTTTT.

About this clone itself: The junction differs from germline at one of its ends, possibly a read error. The CDR3 DNA reads TGTGCGAGCAGCACCCGTCCTAGCGGGGGTAGCTCCTACAATGAGCAGTTCTTC. Protein product: CASSTRPSGGSSYNEQFF. The chain joins TRBV7-2 to TRBJ2-1; 10 bases map to TRBD2. The CDR3 is 18 residues long. Germline V lookup: CDR1 SGHTA, CDR2 FQGNSA. The full variable domain, in which reference TRBV7-2 and TRBJ2-1 provide the parts outside the CDR3, is GAGVSQSPSNKVTEKGKDVELRCDPISGHTALYWYRQSLGQGLEFLIYFQGNSAPDKSGLPSDRFSAERTGGSVSTLTIQRTQQEDSAVYLCASSTRPSGGSSYNEQFFGPGTRLTVL.

The chain combines TRBV5-1 with TRBJ2-1; 7 bases line up with TRBD1. Germline lookup yields CDR1 SGHRS and CDR2 YFSETQ. This CDR3 has 16 residues. Losses at the gene ends were 2 bases for V and 8 bases for J; bases not matched to a gene: 13. The CDR3 nucleotides read TGCGCCAGCAGCTTAGGGACAGCGGATCGAGAGGATGAGCAGTTCTTC. This gives the protein CASSLGTADREDEQFF.

The gene calls are TRBV6-6 and TRBJ1-2, with TRBD1 identical over 7 bases. The CDR3 spans 12 residues. Germline CDR1 and CDR2: MNHNY and SVGAGI (reference sequence). Losses at the gene ends were 10 bases for V and 4 bases for J; bases not matched to a gene: 6. Here the CDR3 DNA reads TGTGCCACCAAACCAGGGGGCTATGGCTACACCTTC. Protein: CATKPGGYGYTF.

This sequence joins TRBV5-4 and TRBJ1-6; D remains ambiguous. CDR3 length: 14 amino acids. V lost 1 base to trimming and J lost 7 bases, with 9 bases between them. Germline CDR1 is SGHNT and CDR2 is YYREEE (reference sequence). CDR3 nucleotide sequence: TGTGCCAGCAGCTTGAATAGTCCCAATTCACCCCTCCACTTT. Residues: CASSLNSPNSPLHF.

The chain joins TRBV27 to TRBJ2-5; TRBD1 aligns across 10 bases. V trimming: 10 bases; J trimming: 5 bases; junction bases outside the gene matches: 10. This CDR3 has 14 amino acids. CDR1 and CDR2 from the germline V gene are MNHEY and SMNVEV (reference sequence). CDR3 coding DNA: TGTGCCACCAGGGGACAGGGGCCGGGGGAGACCCAGTACTTC. This sequence encodes CATRGQGPGETQYF.

The V call is TRBV19, the J call TRBJ1-5; 7 bases are a match to TRBD1. The V gene end was trimmed by 3 bases and the J gene end by 8 bases; junction bases not matched to a gene: 4. CDR3 length: 13 residues. CDR1 and CDR2 from the germline V gene are LNHDA and SQIVND (reference sequence). The chain's CDR3 is CASSIKGAEPQHF. The CDR3 bases are TGTGCCAGTAGTATTAAGGGGGCAGAGCCCCAGCATTTT.

CDR3 amino acids: CASSPNFYEQYF. Written as DNA, the CDR3 is TGTGCCAGCAGTCCCAACTTCTACGAGCAGTACTTC. This chain connects TRBV6-5 to TRBJ2-7; no reliable D call. This CDR3 region has 12 residues. The V and J ends lost 5 bases and 3 bases respectively, with 8 bases between them. Germline CDR1 MNHEY, CDR2 SVGAGI.